The source of this TCR beta chain is a study of T cells in women clearing cervical HPV infection. Overall study context: Women with histologically confirmed HPV16-related CIN3 or worse, 2 with invasive cancer, served as cases. For cases, blood was sampled a median 149 days after lesion detection, interquartile range roughly 80 to 200 days. Study-wide results and caveats: Effector/memory and HPV-specific T cells were not isolated, and association timing is unknown.

Method: immunoSEQ multiplex PCR; TCRdb's copy keeps in-frame clones and lacks some. The sample has 18,000 or so clones; the top ten hold approximately 15%. For this clone: Its antigen is undetermined.

The sequence was collected from a woman between 18 and 75 years old with a cervical HPV16 infection that either progressed to CIN3+ or cleared (not recorded which). The sample was blood buffy coat.

CDR3 DNA, as far as it was read: TGCGCCAGCAGCCAAGACGAAACAGACGGCGAG. Translating it yields CASSQDETDGE. The full CDR3 reads CASSQDETDGEQYF. V usage is TRBV4-1 and J usage is TRBJ2-7; D is unresolved. The CDR3 is cut off 3 residues early in the read; its end comes from the germline J gene. This CDR3 is 14 amino acids long. The germline V gene has CDR1 MGHRA and CDR2 YSYEKL. V was pared by 0 bases and J by 6 bases, with 12 bases between.